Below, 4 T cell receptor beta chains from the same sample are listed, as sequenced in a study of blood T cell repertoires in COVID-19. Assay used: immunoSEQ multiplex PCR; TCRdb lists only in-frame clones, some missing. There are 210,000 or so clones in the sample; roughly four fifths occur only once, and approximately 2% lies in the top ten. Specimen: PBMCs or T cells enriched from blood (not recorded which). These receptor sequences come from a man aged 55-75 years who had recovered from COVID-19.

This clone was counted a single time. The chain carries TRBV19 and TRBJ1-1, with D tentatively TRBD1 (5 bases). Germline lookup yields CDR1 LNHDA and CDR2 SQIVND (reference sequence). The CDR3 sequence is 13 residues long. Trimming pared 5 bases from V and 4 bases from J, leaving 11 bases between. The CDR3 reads CASSHLGGTEAFF. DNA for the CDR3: TGTGCCAGTAGTCACTTGGGGGGCACTGAAGCTTTCTTT.

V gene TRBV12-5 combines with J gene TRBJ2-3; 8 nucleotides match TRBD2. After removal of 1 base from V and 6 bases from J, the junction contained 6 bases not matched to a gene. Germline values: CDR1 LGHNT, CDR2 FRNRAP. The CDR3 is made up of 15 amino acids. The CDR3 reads CASGLGIAGLDTQYF. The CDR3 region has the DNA TGTGCTAGTGGTTTGGGTATAGCGGGGTTGGATACGCAGTATTTT.

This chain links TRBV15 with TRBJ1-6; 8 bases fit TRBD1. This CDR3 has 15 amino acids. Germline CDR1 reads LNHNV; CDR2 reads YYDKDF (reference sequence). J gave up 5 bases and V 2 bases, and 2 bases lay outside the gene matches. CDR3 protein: CATSRRQGHNSPLHF. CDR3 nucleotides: TGTGCCACCAGCAGAAGACAGGGGCATAATTCACCCCTCCACTTT.

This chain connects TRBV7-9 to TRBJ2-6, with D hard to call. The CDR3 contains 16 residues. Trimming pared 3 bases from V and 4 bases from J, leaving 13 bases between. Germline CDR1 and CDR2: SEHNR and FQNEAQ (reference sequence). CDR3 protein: CASSFSGNLGANVLTF. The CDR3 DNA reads TGTGCCAGCAGCTTTTCAGGAAATTTGGGGGCCAACGTCCTGACTTTC.